What follows is one T cell receptor beta chain and its context. Its antigen remains unidentified. J lost 2 bases, V lost 7 bases, and 4 bases had no gene match. Germline CDR1 LNHDA, CDR2 SQIVND (reference sequence). The CDR3 loop spans 15 amino acids. The entry originates in a study of shared clonotypes between healthy human individuals. Study-wide points: Investigators expected sequencing depth to affect clonotype sharing among donors. Sharing across a handful of donors was seen in 4% to 6.5% of naive CD4 clonotypes.

On sorted subsets, replicate PCRs used 150 to 250 ng DNA, or 25,000 to 35,000 T cell genomes. The protocol was immunoSEQ multiplex PCR, while the TCRdb copy is restricted to in-frame clones and leaves out a portion. This table has about 2.1 million clones, roughly 93% appearing once. Cells designated naive CD8 were CD45RO-negative and were positively selected for CCR7, with terminally differentiated effector memory CD45RA+ cells excluded. Material for sequencing was naive CD8+ T cells from PBMCs. The J gene is TRBJ2-5, the V gene TRBV19, with 13 bases fitting TRBD2. The receptor's source is a man aged 18-30 years in good health. Some clones in this sample may be carry-over from other donors' samples. CDR3 sequence reads: CASIGTSGTQETQYF. The DNA for the CDR3 is TGTGCCAGTATTGGGACTAGCGGGACACAAGAGACCCAGTACTTC.